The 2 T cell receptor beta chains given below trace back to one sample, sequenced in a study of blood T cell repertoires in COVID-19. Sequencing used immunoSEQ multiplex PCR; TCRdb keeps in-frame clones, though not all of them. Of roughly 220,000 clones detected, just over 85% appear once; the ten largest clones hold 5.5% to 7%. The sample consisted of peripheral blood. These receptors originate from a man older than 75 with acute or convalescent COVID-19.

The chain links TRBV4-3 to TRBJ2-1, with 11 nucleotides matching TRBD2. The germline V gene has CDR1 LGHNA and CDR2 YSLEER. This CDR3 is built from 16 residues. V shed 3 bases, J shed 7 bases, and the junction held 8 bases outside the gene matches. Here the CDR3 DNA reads TGCGCCAGCAGCCATTGGACTAGCGGGTATTTTAATGAGCAGTTCTTC. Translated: CASSHWTSGYFNEQFF.

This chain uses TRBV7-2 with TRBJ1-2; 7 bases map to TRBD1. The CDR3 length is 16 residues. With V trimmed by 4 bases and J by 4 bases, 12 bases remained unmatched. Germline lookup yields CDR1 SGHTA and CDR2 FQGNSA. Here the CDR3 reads CASSSTQQGRGYGYTF. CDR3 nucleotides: TGTGCCAGCAGCTCGACCCAACAGGGGCGCGGCTATGGCTACACCTTC.